This T cell receptor (beta chain) was recorded in a study of cytomegalovirus exposure and HLA in healthy donors. The PCR made use of 60 Vbeta and 13 Jbeta primers. The protocol was immunoSEQ multiplex PCR, while the TCRdb copy is restricted to in-frame clones and leaves out a portion. The sample has 130,000 or so clones; over 75% are singletons. Turning to this clone: Its antigen is still unknown.

The germline CDR1 and CDR2 sequences are SEHNR and FQNEAQ (reference sequence). Trimming pared 5 bases from V and 1 base from J, leaving 12 bases between. This CDR3 region has 15 residues. Findings of the study overall: HLA alleles showed associations with about 17,000 TCR beta sequences in a later analysis, at a 0.05 false discovery rate. In all likelihood, a cluster of highly shared sequence variants was a sequencing artifact. The study labeled under 200 TCR beta chains cytomegalovirus-associated. By a later analysis, the bulk of CMV-associated TCR beta chains appeared HLA-restricted.

The TCR comes from a man aged 25 to 40 in good health and CMV-seronegative. The sequenced sample was PBMCs. The chain links TRBV7-9 to TRBJ1-5, with D possibly being TRBD1 (5 bases). As DNA, the CDR3 is TGTGCCAGCAGCGGGACGGGGGGGAGCAATCAGCCCCAGCATTTT. Its translation: CASSGTGGSNQPQHF.